Listed below are T cell receptor beta chains from one sample, sequenced in a study of blood T cell repertoires in COVID-19. Measured with immunoSEQ multiplex PCR; TCRdb has only the in-frame clones, and not every one. Here the sample spans approximately 300,000 clones, 85% to 90% being singletons. The sample taken for sequencing was peripheral blood. Receptors originate from a man aged 40-49 years with acute or convalescent COVID-19. Each CDR3 is given with its conserved first and last residue.

cdr3_aa,v_call,j_call
CASSRGSTNEKLFF,TRBV19,TRBJ1-4
CASSLSTGYGYTF,TRBV27,TRBJ1-2
CASSPTQGAGYGYTF,TRBV27,TRBJ1-2
CASRDTNNYGYTF,TRBV27,TRBJ1-2
CASKVVGRAEAFF,TRBV12-3/TRBV12-4,TRBJ1-1
CASSHRNRGPDGYTF,TRBV3-1/TRBV3-2,TRBJ1-2
CAWSLQGTQHF,TRBV30,TRBJ1-5
CASSVGEDTEAFF,TRBV2,TRBJ1-1
CASSVRGDSLIPLHF,TRBV9,TRBJ1-6
CASSQGVSNEKLFF,TRBV2,TRBJ1-4
CASSGSGTANEKLFF,TRBV2,TRBJ1-4
CASSSGTRGNTEAFF,TRBV27,TRBJ1-1
CASSLKPLPANYGYTF,TRBV7-2,TRBJ1-2
CASSEQGHLYGYTF,TRBV25-1,TRBJ1-2
CASSYAEDTEAFF,TRBV6-5,TRBJ1-1
CASSFASPGEKLFF,TRBV7-8,TRBJ1-4
CASRPDSSGNTIYF,TRBV7-9,TRBJ1-3
CASSQYRQVVTEAFF,TRBV14,TRBJ1-1
CASSPPQNTGELFF,TRBV5-1,TRBJ2-2
CASSWAGDGYTF,TRBV11-2,TRBJ1-2
CASSEVGGGYGYTF,TRBV6-1,TRBJ1-2
CASSLIDREAFF,TRBV7-9,TRBJ1-1
CASSLGSTGVEGYTF,TRBV7-2,TRBJ1-2
CASGLSGTAYYNEQFF,TRBV12-5,TRBJ2-1
CASSVSMAPYEQYF,TRBV5-4,TRBJ2-7
CSVTPNTGELFF,TRBV29-1,TRBJ2-2
CASSVGWGDDTQYF,TRBV9,TRBJ2-3
CASSKEQGDGYTF,TRBV21-1,TRBJ1-2
CASSDSGQGLYGYTF,TRBV6-4,TRBJ1-2
CASSQGGDLTEAFF,TRBV7-9,TRBJ1-1
CASSQDRAAYYNEQFF,TRBV3-1/TRBV3-2,TRBJ2-1
CASSQAGNQPQHF,TRBV14,TRBJ1-5
CASSLGSGGAPGYTF,TRBV11-2,TRBJ1-2
CASSEALGAEDTQYF,TRBV2,TRBJ2-3
CASSTTALRGYTF,TRBV12-3/TRBV12-4,TRBJ1-2
CATSGDRDNSPLHF,TRBV24-1,TRBJ1-6
CASSSPVLGGNTIYF,TRBV19,TRBJ1-3
CAISDLTGWAGELFF,TRBV10-3,TRBJ2-2
CASNRENYGYTF,TRBV6-5,TRBJ1-2
CASSFNQGATEQFF,TRBV5-4,TRBJ2-1
CATSDPGQGFYEQYF,TRBV24-1,TRBJ2-7
CASSLGTAKLNEQFF,TRBV5-4,TRBJ2-1
CSADRGGITEAFF,TRBV29-1,TRBJ1-1
CASSVRTGYEQYF,TRBV5-1,TRBJ2-7
CASRGWTGWDTQYF,TRBV6-5,TRBJ2-3
CASGPDSYSNQPQHF,TRBV12-5,TRBJ1-5